Presented here are 12 T cell receptor beta chains from one specimen sequenced in a study of blood T cell repertoires in COVID-19. Assay: immunoSEQ multiplex PCR; the TCRdb copy retains only in-frame clones and omits some. In the table there are roughly 330,000 clones, more than 70% of which are singletons. Sample: peripheral blood. Receptors originate from a man younger than 35 who had recovered from COVID-19.

The table lists this clone with a count of one. This chain connects TRBV11-2 to TRBJ2-1; tentatively, D is TRBD1 (6 bases). Germline CDR1 is SGHAT and CDR2 is FQNNGV. The CDR3 has 12 residues. V dropped 5 bases and J dropped 10 bases, with 12 bases sitting between them. CDR3 loop: CASSPAGTEQFF. The CDR3 bases are TGTGCCAGCAGCCCTGCCGGGACAGAGCAGTTCTTC.

The chain combines TRBV5-5 with TRBJ2-7; 9 bases align to TRBD1. Germline V gives CDR1 SGHKS, CDR2 YYEKEE (reference sequence). This CDR3 region has 14 residues. The V and J ends lost 2 bases and 7 bases, in that order; junction bases with no gene match: 7. The CDR3 spells CASSLSQGAWEQYF. DNA of the CDR3: TGTGCCAGCAGCTTATCACAGGGGGCCTGGGAGCAGTACTTC.

The CDR3 region has the DNA TGTGCCAGCAGCTTAACGGGAGAAAGGGACAATGAGCAGTTCTTC. Protein: CASSLTGERDNEQFF. The rearrangement joins TRBV7-7 to TRBJ2-1; TRBD2 is a possible D gene (6 bases). V lost 2 bases and J lost 5, with 13 bases in between. This CDR3 comprises 15 residues. The V gene's germline CDR1 is SSHAT and CDR2 FNYEAQ (reference sequence).

The chain is built from TRBV19 and TRBJ1-1, with D hard to call. The CDR3 loop spans 13 amino acids. In germline, CDR1 is LNHDA, CDR2 SQIVND (reference sequence). V shed 5 bases and J shed 2 bases, with 9 bases lying between them. This CDR3 reads CASSAAGNTEAFF. For the CDR3, the DNA is TGTGCCAGTAGTGCAGCAGGAAACACTGAAGCTTTCTTT.

The genes are TRBV18 and TRBJ2-7; TRBD1 aligns across 10 bases. Unmatched junction bases numbered 6, after V lost 3 bases and J lost 4 bases. Germline V gives CDR1 KGHSH, CDR2 LQKENI. This CDR3 spans 15 amino acids. The CDR3 is CASSPGTGEIYEQYF. The CDR3 DNA follows: TGTGCCAGCTCACCTGGGACAGGGGAAATTTACGAGCAGTACTTC. Based on the CDR3 plus reference TRBV18 and TRBJ2-7, the full variable domain is NAGVMQNPRHLVRRRGQEARLRCSPMKGHSHVYWYRQLPEEGLKFMVYLQKENIIDESGMPKERFSAEFPKEGPSILRIQQVVRGDSAAYFCASSPGTGEIYEQYFGPGTRLTVT.

The J gene is TRBJ1-3, the V gene TRBV10-3; D perhaps matches TRBD1 (5 bases). The V and J ends lost 7 bases and 0 bases respectively, with 13 bases between them. The CDR3 has 15 amino acids. In germline, CDR1 is ENHRY, CDR2 SYGVKD. The CDR3 loop is CAIIGHGTSGNTIYF. The CDR3 DNA reads TGTGCCATCATTGGACATGGAACCTCTGGAAACACCATATATTTT.

In DNA form, the CDR3 reads TGTGCCAGCTCACCACGTGGGGAGACTAGCCCCGCTGGGACCCAGTACTTC. Amino acids: CASSPRGETSPAGTQYF. The chain couples TRBV18 to TRBJ2-5; 7 bases agree with TRBD2. This CDR3 region has 17 residues. Germline CDR1 is KGHSH and CDR2 is LQKENI. The J segment lost 7 bases and the V segment lost 1 base, leaving 15 bases of the junction unmatched.

The V gene is TRBV27, the J gene TRBJ2-7; TRBD1 matches 8 bases. This CDR3 is built from 16 residues. Trimming took 5 bases from V and 0 from J; bases not matched to a gene: 9. Germline V lookup: CDR1 MNHEY, CDR2 SMNVEV (reference sequence). This CDR3 is CASSPGPDRDSYEQYF. In nucleotides, the CDR3 is TGTGCCAGCAGTCCAGGACCGGACAGGGACTCCTACGAGCAGTACTTC.

The chain carries TRBV10-3 and TRBJ1-4, with D unclear. The ends were cut back, 0 bases at V and 1 base at J, with 9 bases in the middle. The germline V gene encodes CDR1 ENHRY and CDR2 SYGVKD. The CDR3 is 16 residues long. The CDR3, as DNA: TGTGCCATCAGTGAGTCGACTGGGAGAACTAATGAAAAACTGTTTTTT. This encodes CAISESTGRTNEKLFF.

The J gene is TRBJ1-1, the V gene TRBV19; D gene ambiguous. The germline gives CDR1 LNHDA, CDR2 SQIVND (reference sequence). Between the trimmed V and J ends, which lost 4 bases and 1 base, there was a span of 10 bases. The CDR3 is 14 residues long. This CDR3 reads CASSREGSNTEAFF. As DNA, the CDR3 is TGTGCCAGTAGTAGGGAGGGATCGAACACTGAAGCTTTCTTT.

This chain links TRBV6-2 or TRBV6-3 with TRBJ2-7; 9 nucleotides agree with TRBD2. In germline, CDR1 is MNHEY, CDR2 SVGEGT. The length of the CDR3 is 16 residues. V was pared by 5 bases and J by 0 bases, with 8 bases of the junction left unmatched. CDR3 sequence reads: CASSTGTSFFSYEQYF. CDR3 coding DNA: TGTGCCAGCAGTACCGGGACTAGCTTCTTCTCCTACGAGCAGTACTTC.

This chain links TRBV29-1 with TRBJ1-2; D is uncertain. The CDR3 consists of 13 residues. CDR1 SQVTM and CDR2 ANQGSEA come from the germline V gene. Trimming pared 4 bases from V and 3 bases from J, leaving 12 bases between. The CDR3 sequence: CSVVTVSDYGYTF. The CDR3 nucleotides are TGCAGCGTTGTGACGGTCAGCGACTATGGCTACACCTTC.